Sequencing of this TCR beta chain was carried out in a study of blood T cell repertoires in COVID-19. Germline trimming cut 3 bases from V and 4 bases from J; bases unmatched to any gene: 8. CDR1 and CDR2 from the germline V gene are MNHEY and SMNVEV (reference sequence). CDR3 length: 16 residues. Repertoires were generated with immunoSEQ multiplex PCR, while TCRdb's copy carries only in-frame clones and drops some. The sample records 350,000 or so clones, around 89% being singletons. The clonotype was recovered from a man aged 18 to 29 with active or convalescent COVID-19. The chain recombines TRBV27 with TRBJ2-2; 7 bases agree with TRBD2. The specimen sequenced was peripheral blood. In DNA form, the CDR3 reads TGTGCCAGCAGTTTTGATCGGGGGGTCTTCACCGGGGAGCTGTTTTTT. Translated: CASSFDRGVFTGELFF.